This TCR beta chain was observed in a study of T-cell memory formation after mild COVID-19. General study points: Among clones contracting day 15 to 85, CD4/CD8 was balanced, whereas later expanders leaned CD4+.

In regard to this clonotype: Its antigen remains unknown.

V was clipped by 3 bases and J by 6 bases; unmatched bases: 2. This CDR3 has 14 amino acids. In germline, CDR1 is MNHEY, CDR2 SMNVEV (reference sequence). TCRdb passed the 5' RACE reads through MiXCR, listing each CDR3 protein once. This table has 250,000 or so distinct CDR3 sequences, roughly 18% appearing once. The clonotype originates from a young man who had mild COVID-19 (a few samples of this study predate the infection). Cell type and time point are not known. Specimen: PBMCs or a T cell subset sorted from them (not recorded which). The chain is built from TRBV27 and TRBJ2-1; 10 nucleotides line up with TRBD1. The CDR3 bases are TGTGCCAGCAGTTTTGGGACAGGGGTCAATGAGCAGTTCTTC. This sequence encodes CASSFGTGVNEQFF.